The sample holds a few counts of the clone carrying this TCR beta chain. What it binds is not known. This sample stems from a study of identical twins. The V gene end was trimmed by 1 base and the J gene end by 5 bases; junction bases not matched to a gene: 5. The CDR3 runs to 14 residues. Germline lookup yields CDR1 SGHTA and CDR2 FQGNSA. Study outcomes and limitations: Cord blood beta clonotypes present at high abundance carried fewer insertions; no such pattern appeared in memory repertoires.

Template switching, a step in the protocol, added a universal primer site, and cDNA carried unique molecular identifiers. MiXCR was run by TCRdb on the 5' RACE reads, yielding one entry per CDR3 protein. There are about 520,000 distinct CDR3 sequences in the sample; about 20% occur only once, and about 0.93% lies in the top ten. All donors were healthy, and all were Caucasian. These same records also appear under a second study, on T cells expressing NK-cell markers. That report notes: Questions lingered over whether expanded NKG2C+ T cell clones were HCMV-specific.

The material sequenced was CD4+ T cells sorted from blood. The TCR sequence derives from a woman between 18 and 30 years old in good health. The chain links TRBV7-2 to TRBJ2-7; 7 nucleotides match TRBD2. The CDR3 here is CASSLGGGSDEQYF. CDR3 DNA sequence: TGTGCCAGCAGCTTAGGAGGCGGGAGTGACGAGCAGTACTTC.